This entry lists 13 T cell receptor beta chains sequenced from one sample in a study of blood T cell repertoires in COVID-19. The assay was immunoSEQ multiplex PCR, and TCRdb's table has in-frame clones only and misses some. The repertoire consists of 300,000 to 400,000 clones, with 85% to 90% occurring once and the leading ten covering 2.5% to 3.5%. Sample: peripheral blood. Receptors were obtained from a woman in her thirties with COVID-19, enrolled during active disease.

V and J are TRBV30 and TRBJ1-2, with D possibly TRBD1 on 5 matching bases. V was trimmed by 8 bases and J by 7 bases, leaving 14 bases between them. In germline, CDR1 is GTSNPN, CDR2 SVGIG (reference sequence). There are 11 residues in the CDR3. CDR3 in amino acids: CAAVGGSGYTF. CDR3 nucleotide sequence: TGTGCCGCAGTGGGGGGGTCTGGCTACACCTTC. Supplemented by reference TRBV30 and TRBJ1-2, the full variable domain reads SQTIHQWPATLVQPVGSPLSLECTVEGTSNPNLYWYRQAAGRGLQLLFYSVGIGQISSEVPQNLSASRPQDRQFILSSKKLLLSDSGFYLCAAVGGSGYTFGSGTRLTVV.

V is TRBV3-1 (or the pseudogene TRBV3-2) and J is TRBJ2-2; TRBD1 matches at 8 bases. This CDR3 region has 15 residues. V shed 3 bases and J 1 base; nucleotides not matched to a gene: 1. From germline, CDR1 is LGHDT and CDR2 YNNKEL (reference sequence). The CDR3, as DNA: TGTGCCAGCAGCCACGGGACAGGGAACACCGGGGAGCTGTTTTTT. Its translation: CASSHGTGNTGELFF.

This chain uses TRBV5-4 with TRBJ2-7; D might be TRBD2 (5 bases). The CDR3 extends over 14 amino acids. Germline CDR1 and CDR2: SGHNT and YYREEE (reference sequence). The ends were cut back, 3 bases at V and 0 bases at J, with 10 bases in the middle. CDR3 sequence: CASSSYRDSYEQYF. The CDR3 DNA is TGTGCCAGCAGCTCTTACCGGGACTCCTACGAGCAGTACTTC.

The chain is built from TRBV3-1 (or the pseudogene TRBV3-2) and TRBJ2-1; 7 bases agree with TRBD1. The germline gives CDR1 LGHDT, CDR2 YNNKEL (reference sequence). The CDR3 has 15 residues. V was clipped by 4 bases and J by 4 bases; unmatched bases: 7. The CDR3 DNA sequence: TGTGCCAGCAGCCCGGTTGGGACAGCATACAATGAGCAGTTCTTC. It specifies CASSPVGTAYNEQFF.

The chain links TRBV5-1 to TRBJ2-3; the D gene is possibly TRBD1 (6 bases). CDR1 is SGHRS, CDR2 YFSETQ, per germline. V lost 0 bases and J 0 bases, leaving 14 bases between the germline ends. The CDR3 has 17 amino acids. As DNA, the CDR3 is TGCGCCAGCAGCTTGGGTCGCTGGGGGCGAAGCACAGATACGCAGTATTTT. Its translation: CASSLGRWGRSTDTQYF.

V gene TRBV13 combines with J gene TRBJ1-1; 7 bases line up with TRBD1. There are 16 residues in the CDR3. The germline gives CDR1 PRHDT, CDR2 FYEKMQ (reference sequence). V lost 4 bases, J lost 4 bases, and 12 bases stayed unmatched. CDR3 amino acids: CASSSRQGKGFTEAFF. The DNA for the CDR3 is TGTGCCAGCAGCTCCCGACAGGGTAAGGGGTTCACTGAAGCTTTCTTT.

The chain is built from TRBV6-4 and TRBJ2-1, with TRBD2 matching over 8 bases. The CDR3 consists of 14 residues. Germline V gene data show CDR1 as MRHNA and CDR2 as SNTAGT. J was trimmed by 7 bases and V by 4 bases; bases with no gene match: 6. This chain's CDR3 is CASSVSSGRNEQFF. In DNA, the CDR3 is TGTGCCAGCAGTGTGTCGAGCGGGAGAAATGAGCAGTTCTTC.

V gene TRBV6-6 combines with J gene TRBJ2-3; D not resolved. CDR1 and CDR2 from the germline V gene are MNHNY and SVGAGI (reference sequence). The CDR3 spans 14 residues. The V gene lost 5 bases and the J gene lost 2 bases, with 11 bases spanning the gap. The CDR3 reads CASSPLLNTDTQYF. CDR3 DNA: TGTGCCAGCAGTCCTCTCTTAAACACAGATACGCAGTATTTT.

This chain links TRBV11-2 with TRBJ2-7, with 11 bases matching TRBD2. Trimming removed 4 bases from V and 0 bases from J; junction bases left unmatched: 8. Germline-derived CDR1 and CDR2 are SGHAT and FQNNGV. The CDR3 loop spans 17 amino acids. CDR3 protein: CASSSTSGVSYSYEQYF. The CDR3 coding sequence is TGTGCCAGCAGCTCGACTAGCGGGGTTTCTTACTCCTACGAGCAGTACTTC.

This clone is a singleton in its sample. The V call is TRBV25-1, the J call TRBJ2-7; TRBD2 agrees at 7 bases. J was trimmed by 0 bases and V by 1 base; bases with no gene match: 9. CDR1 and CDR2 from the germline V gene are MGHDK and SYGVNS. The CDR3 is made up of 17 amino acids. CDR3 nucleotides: TGTGCCAGCAGTGAATCCTTAGCGGGTTTAAGCTCCTACGAGCAGTACTTC. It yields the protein CASSESLAGLSSYEQYF.

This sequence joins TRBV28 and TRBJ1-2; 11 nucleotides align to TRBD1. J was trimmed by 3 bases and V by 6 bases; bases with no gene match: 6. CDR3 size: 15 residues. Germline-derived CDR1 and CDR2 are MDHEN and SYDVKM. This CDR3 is CASSQGQGGDYGYTF. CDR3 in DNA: TGTGCCAGCAGCCAGGGACAGGGGGGCGACTATGGCTACACCTTC.

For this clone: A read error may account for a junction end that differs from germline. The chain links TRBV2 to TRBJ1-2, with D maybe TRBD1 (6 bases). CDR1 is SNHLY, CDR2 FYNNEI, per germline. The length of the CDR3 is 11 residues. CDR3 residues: CASSEGTENLF. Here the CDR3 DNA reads TGTGCCAGCAGTGAAGGGACAGAAAACCTATTC.

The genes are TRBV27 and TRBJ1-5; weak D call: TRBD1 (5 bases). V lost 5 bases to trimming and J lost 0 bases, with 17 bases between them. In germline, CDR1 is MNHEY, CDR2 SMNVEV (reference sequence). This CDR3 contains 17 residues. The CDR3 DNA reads TGTGCCAGCAGTCCCATCCGGGGGATCAATAGCAATCAGCCCCAGCATTTT. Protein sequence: CASSPIRGINSNQPQHF.